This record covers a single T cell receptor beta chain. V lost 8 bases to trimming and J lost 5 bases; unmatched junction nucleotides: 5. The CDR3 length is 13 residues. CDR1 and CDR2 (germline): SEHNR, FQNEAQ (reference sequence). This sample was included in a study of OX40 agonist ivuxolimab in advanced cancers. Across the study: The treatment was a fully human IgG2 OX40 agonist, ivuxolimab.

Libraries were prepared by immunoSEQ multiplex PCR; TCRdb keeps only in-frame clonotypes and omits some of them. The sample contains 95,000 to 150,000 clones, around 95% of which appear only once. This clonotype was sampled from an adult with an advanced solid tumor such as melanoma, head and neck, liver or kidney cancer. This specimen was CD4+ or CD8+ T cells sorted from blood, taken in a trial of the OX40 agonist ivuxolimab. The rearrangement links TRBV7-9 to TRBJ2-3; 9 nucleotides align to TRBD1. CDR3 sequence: CASRGQGGDTQYF. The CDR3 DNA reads TGTGCCAGCCGGGGACAGGGAGGAGATACGCAGTATTTT.